Listed below are T cell receptor beta chains from one sample, sequenced in a study of metastatic and nonmetastatic thyroid tumors. Using MiXCR, TCRdb reanalyzed the PCR reads. The sample carries 20,000 to 25,000 clones, about 14% recorded once. Sequencing used tumor tissue. The receptors originated from a female donor with papillary thyroid cancer or a benign thyroid nodule (not recorded which). Some clones in this sample may be carry-over from other donors' samples. CDR3s include the opening cysteine and the closing phenylalanine or tryptophan. D genes are given only for firm matches. Size is omitted from some rows. Given values are once, few, many or a class for expanded clones.

d_gene: -; abundance: many; j_gene: TRBJ2-1; v_gene: TRBV19; CDR3aa: CASSMGRGGFNEQFF; CDR3nt: TGTGCCAGTAGTATGGGGCGAGGGGGGTTCAATGAGCAGTTCTTC
d_gene: -; abundance: few; j_gene: TRBJ2-7; v_gene: TRBV19; CDR3aa: CASSIAGSNYEQYF; CDR3nt: TGTGCCAGTAGTATAGCGGGATCAAATTACGAGCAGTACTTC
d_gene: -; abundance: many; j_gene: TRBJ1-1; v_gene: TRBV19; CDR3aa: CASTRQTGPNTEAFF; CDR3nt: TGTGCCAGTACCCGTCAAACCGGACCGAACACTGAAGCTTTCTTT
d_gene: TRBD2; abundance: many; j_gene: TRBJ2-1; v_gene: TRBV18; CDR3aa: CASSPGWVGLAGDNEQFF; CDR3nt: TGTGCCAGCTCACCAGGGTGGGTTGGACTAGCGGGAGACAATGAGCAGTTCTTC
d_gene: -; abundance: -; j_gene: TRBJ2-1; v_gene: TRBV5-1; CDR3aa: CASSIRQYNEQFF; CDR3nt: TGCGCCAGCAGCATAAGACAGTACAATGAGCAGTTCTTC
d_gene: -; abundance: -; j_gene: TRBJ2-1; v_gene: TRBV6-2/TRBV6-3; CDR3aa: CASTAPGPWGEQFF; CDR3nt: TGTGCCAGCACCGCTCCGGGACCATGGGGTGAGCAGTTCTTC
d_gene: -; abundance: many; j_gene: TRBJ2-1; v_gene: TRBV27; CDR3aa: CASSFYGGGGYNEQFF; CDR3nt: TGTGCCAGCAGTTTTTATGGAGGGGGAGGGTACAATGAGCAGTTCTTC
d_gene: -; abundance: few; j_gene: TRBJ2-7; v_gene: TRBV6-5; CDR3aa: CASSYGGGEQYF; CDR3nt: TGTGCCAGCAGTTACGGCGGAGGGGAGCAGTACTTC
d_gene: -; abundance: many; j_gene: TRBJ2-1; v_gene: TRBV10-3; CDR3aa: CAIRSPQRQRNEQFF; CDR3nt: TGTGCCATCAGGTCGCCACAGCGGCAGAGGAATGAGCAGTTCTTC
d_gene: -; abundance: -; j_gene: TRBJ2-7; v_gene: TRBV5-1; CDR3aa: CASSLGQTSSYEQYF; CDR3nt: TGCGCCAGCAGCTTGGGACAGACCTCCTCCTACGAGCAGTACTTC
d_gene: TRBD1; abundance: -; j_gene: TRBJ2-5; v_gene: TRBV6-4; CDR3aa: CDSSHSKGGGETQYF; CDR3nt: TGTGACAGCAGTCACTCGAAAGGGGGCGGGGAGACCCAGTACTTC
d_gene: TRBD1; abundance: many; j_gene: TRBJ1-2; v_gene: TRBV9; CDR3aa: CASSVVGTGPGYTF; CDR3nt: TGTGCCAGCAGCGTAGTAGGGACAGGCCCTGGCTACACCTTC
d_gene: -; abundance: few; j_gene: TRBJ2-7; v_gene: TRBV28; CDR3aa: CASSPGTWCAKNEQYF; CDR3nt: TGTGCCAGCAGTCCCGGGACATGGTGCGCGAAAAACGAGCAGTACTTC
d_gene: -; abundance: many; j_gene: TRBJ2-6; v_gene: TRBV5-1; CDR3aa: CASSLGSSGANVLTF; CDR3nt: TGCGCCAGCAGCTTGGGAAGCTCTGGGGCCAACGTCCTGACTTTC
d_gene: -; abundance: many; j_gene: TRBJ2-2; v_gene: TRBV2; CDR3aa: CASSTSGGGGELFF; CDR3nt: TGTGCCAGCAGTACTTCAGGGGGAGGCGGGGAGCTGTTTTTT
d_gene: -; abundance: many; j_gene: TRBJ2-3; v_gene: TRBV5-1; CDR3aa: CASSPGGLPDTQYF; CDR3nt: TGCGCCAGCAGCCCTGGAGGACTCCCAGATACGCAGTATTTT
d_gene: -; abundance: many; j_gene: TRBJ2-1; v_gene: TRBV5-1; CDR3aa: CASSAPASGSSYNEQFF; CDR3nt: TGCGCCAGCAGCGCCCCGGCGAGCGGTAGCTCCTACAATGAGCAGTTCTTC
d_gene: TRBD1; abundance: many; j_gene: TRBJ2-1; v_gene: TRBV6-5; CDR3aa: CASSYGTEGNEQFF; CDR3nt: TGTGCCAGCAGTTACGGGACAGAGGGAAATGAGCAGTTCTTC
d_gene: -; abundance: many; j_gene: TRBJ2-2; v_gene: TRBV10-2; CDR3aa: CASSIGTANTGELFF; CDR3nt: TGCGCCAGCAGTATAGGGACTGCGAACACCGGGGAGCTGTTTTTT
d_gene: -; abundance: many; j_gene: TRBJ2-7; v_gene: TRBV6-5; CDR3aa: CASSYSSYYEQYF; CDR3nt: TGTGCCAGCAGTTACTCTTCCTATTATGAGCAGTACTTC
d_gene: -; abundance: medium-sized; j_gene: TRBJ1-6; v_gene: TRBV7-2; CDR3aa: CASSFFGSDSPLHF; CDR3nt: TGTGCCAGCAGCTTTTTCGGGTCCGATTCACCCCTCCACTTT
d_gene: TRBD1; abundance: medium-sized; j_gene: TRBJ2-7; v_gene: TRBV7-9; CDR3aa: CASRQGAYEQYF; CDR3nt: TGTGCCAGTCGACAGGGGGCCTACGAGCAGTACTTC
d_gene: -; abundance: many; j_gene: TRBJ1-6; v_gene: TRBV5-6; CDR3aa: CASSSYNSPLHF; CDR3nt: TGTGCCAGCAGCTCCTATAATTCACCCCTCCACTTT
d_gene: -; abundance: many; j_gene: TRBJ1-1; v_gene: TRBV5-1; CDR3aa: CASSLGPRRGAHTEAFF; CDR3nt: TGCGCCAGCAGCTTGGGTCCGCGACGTGGGGCGCACACTGAAGCTTTCTTT
d_gene: -; abundance: many; j_gene: TRBJ2-1; v_gene: TRBV5-6; CDR3aa: CASTYNGVNSYNEQFF; CDR3nt: TGTGCCAGCACGTACAACGGCGTTAACTCCTACAATGAGCAGTTCTTC
d_gene: TRBD1; abundance: many; j_gene: TRBJ1-2; v_gene: TRBV2; CDR3aa: CASSLSGQGKRGYTF; CDR3nt: TGTGCCAGCAGTCTTTCCGGACAGGGAAAGCGCGGCTACACCTTC
d_gene: TRBD1; abundance: many; j_gene: TRBJ1-6; v_gene: TRBV9; CDR3aa: CASSAVGTAYSPLHF; CDR3nt: TGTGCCAGCAGCGCGGTGGGGACAGCATATTCACCCCTCCACTTT
d_gene: TRBD1; abundance: many; j_gene: TRBJ1-1; v_gene: TRBV2; CDR3aa: CASSVSQGGRKNTEAFF; CDR3nt: TGTGCCAGCAGTGTATCACAGGGGGGGAGAAAAAACACTGAAGCTTTCTTT
d_gene: -; abundance: many; j_gene: TRBJ1-3; v_gene: TRBV30; CDR3aa: CAWESGRSGGNTIYF; CDR3nt: TGTGCCTGGGAGTCAGGCCGTTCGGGGGGAAACACCATATATTTT
d_gene: -; abundance: many; j_gene: TRBJ1-5; v_gene: TRBV12-3/TRBV12-4; CDR3aa: CASSFVQGDAQPQHF; CDR3nt: TGTGCCAGCAGTTTTGTACAGGGTGACGCGCAGCCCCAGCATTTT
d_gene: -; abundance: -; j_gene: TRBJ2-1; v_gene: TRBV5-1; CDR3aa: CASIPQGVVYNEQFF; CDR3nt: TGCGCCAGCATCCCCCAAGGGGTCGTCTACAATGAGCAGTTCTTC
d_gene: TRBD1; abundance: many; j_gene: TRBJ1-1; v_gene: TRBV4-2; CDR3aa: CASSQGTGPYTEAFF; CDR3nt: TGTGCCAGCAGCCAAGGGACAGGACCCTACACTGAAGCTTTCTTT
d_gene: TRBD2; abundance: -; j_gene: TRBJ2-3; v_gene: TRBV28; CDR3aa: CASSLGGADKDTQYF; CDR3nt: TGTGCCAGCAGCCTCGGGGGGGCTGATAAAGATACGCAGTATTTT
d_gene: -; abundance: many; j_gene: TRBJ1-5; v_gene: TRBV12-3/TRBV12-4; CDR3aa: CASSRSGGLNQPQHF; CDR3nt: TGTGCCAGCAGTCGAAGCGGGGGTCTCAATCAGCCCCAGCATTTT
d_gene: -; abundance: many; j_gene: TRBJ1-2; v_gene: TRBV27; CDR3aa: CASSYPPFYGYTF; CDR3nt: TGTGCCAGCAGTTACCCCCCTTTCTATGGCTACACCTTC
d_gene: -; abundance: -; j_gene: TRBJ2-1; v_gene: TRBV19; CDR3aa: CASSTFGNEQFF; CDR3nt: TGTGCCAGTAGTACCTTTGGTAATGAGCAGTTCTTC
d_gene: -; abundance: many; j_gene: TRBJ1-5; v_gene: TRBV6-6; CDR3aa: CASSYPQQGGRNQPQHF; CDR3nt: TGTGCCAGCAGTTACCCACAGCAGGGAGGTCGCAATCAGCCCCAGCATTTT
d_gene: TRBD1; abundance: large; j_gene: TRBJ1-6; v_gene: TRBV11-2; CDR3aa: CASSSPLGQVNSPLHF; CDR3nt: TGTGCCAGCAGCTCCCCCCTAGGACAGGTTAATTCACCCCTCCACTTT
d_gene: -; abundance: many; j_gene: TRBJ2-2; v_gene: TRBV11-2; CDR3aa: CATRQGSTGELFF; CDR3nt: TGTGCCACCAGGCAGGGCTCCACCGGGGAGCTGTTTTTT
d_gene: -; abundance: many; j_gene: TRBJ2-7; v_gene: TRBV11-2; CDR3aa: CASSLRLGEQYF; CDR3nt: TGTGCCAGCAGCTTACGGCTGGGCGAGCAGTACTTC
d_gene: -; abundance: few; j_gene: TRBJ2-1; v_gene: TRBV20-1; CDR3aa: CSARDLASSYNEQFF; CDR3nt: TGCAGTGCTAGAGATCTAGCGAGCTCCTACAATGAGCAGTTCTTC
d_gene: -; abundance: many; j_gene: TRBJ1-1; v_gene: TRBV2; CDR3aa: CASGGYTEAFF; CDR3nt: TGTGCCAGCGGTGGGTACACTGAAGCTTTCTTT